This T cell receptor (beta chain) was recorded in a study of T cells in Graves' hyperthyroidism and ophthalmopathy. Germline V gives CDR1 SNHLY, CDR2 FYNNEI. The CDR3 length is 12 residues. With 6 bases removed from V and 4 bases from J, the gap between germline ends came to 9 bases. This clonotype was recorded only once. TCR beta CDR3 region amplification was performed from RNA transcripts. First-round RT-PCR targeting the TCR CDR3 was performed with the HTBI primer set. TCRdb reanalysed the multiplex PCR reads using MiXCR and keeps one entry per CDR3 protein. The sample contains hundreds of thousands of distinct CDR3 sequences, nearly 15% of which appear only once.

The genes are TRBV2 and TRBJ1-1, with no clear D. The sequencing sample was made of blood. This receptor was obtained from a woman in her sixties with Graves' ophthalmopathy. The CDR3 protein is CASREIGTEAFF. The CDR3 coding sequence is TGTGCCAGCAGGGAGATAGGCACTGAAGCTTTCTTT. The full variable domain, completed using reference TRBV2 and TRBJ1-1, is EPEVTQTPSHQVTQMGQEVILRCVPISNHLYFYWYRQILGQKVEFLVSFYNNEISEKSEIFDDQFSVERPDGSNFTLKIRSTKLEDSAMYFCASREIGTEAFFGQGTRLTVV.